The clone carrying this TCR beta chain was seen a handful of times. Germline CDR1 and CDR2: SGHNT and YYREEE (reference sequence). This CDR3 spans 14 amino acids. V was cut by 3 bases and J by 1 base, with 10 bases left in between. The sample belongs to a study of coeliac disease. Overall study: Coeliac patients had active, refractory type I, or gluten-free-diet-controlled disease.

Only in-frame clones appear in the TCRdb table, and some are missing; sequencing was by immunoSEQ multiplex PCR. The table has thousands of clones, around two thirds seen once. The chain carries TRBV5-4 and TRBJ1-1; a possible D gene is TRBD1 (5 bases). The sample consisted of intraepithelial lymphocytes from the gut. The source of this sequence is a woman between 18 and 29 years old with active celiac disease. DNA of the CDR3: TGTGCCAGCAGCTCGACAGCTAAGAACACTGAAGCTTTCTTT. Its translation is CASSSTAKNTEAFF.